This T cell receptor (beta chain) was recorded in a study of control samples from healthy donors and cancer patients (TCRdb year 2020). This clone occurred once. Its antigen is still unknown. No clone much larger than this one lies a single base away; base qualities are absent. Measured from the cysteine to the phenylalanine, the CDR3 is 16 residues long. Just the 48-base CDR3 DNA is kept, in frame starting at base 1. V drops 6 bases and J drops 0 bases, leaving 15 bases in between. Per the germline V gene, MNHEY is the CDR1 and SVGEGT is the CDR2. The receptor library was made with the immunoSEQ multiplex PCR assay. Not all clones reach the TCRdb copy of this immuneACCESS table, which keeps in-frame sequences only. Checked studies attribute under half of the gap to unresolved V genes and leave the rest unexplained. Within this sample are 130,000 or so clones, with about 90% of them counted one time only. The ten largest clones add up to more than 6.5% of the sample.

This TCR came from a young man in good health. Material for sequencing was blood. The V gene is TRBV6-2 or TRBV6-3 and the J gene is TRBJ2-1, with no confidently assigned D gene. The CDR3 protein is CASSTPASRSYNEQFF. Here is the DNA: TGTGCCAGCAGCACGCCGGCGTCCCGCTCCTACAATGAGCAGTTCTTC.